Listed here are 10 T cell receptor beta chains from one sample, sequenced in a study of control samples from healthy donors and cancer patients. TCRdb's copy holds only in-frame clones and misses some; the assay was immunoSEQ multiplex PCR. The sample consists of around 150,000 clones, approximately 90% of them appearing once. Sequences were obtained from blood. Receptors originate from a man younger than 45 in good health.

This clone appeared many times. In nucleotides, the CDR3 is TGCAGGGTAACAGTGAACACTGAAGCTTTCTTT. This gives the protein CRVTVNTEAFF. V gene TRBV29-1 combines with J gene TRBJ1-1; D gene ambiguous. CDR1 and CDR2 from the germline V gene are SQVTM and ANQGSEA. The CDR3 is 11 residues long.

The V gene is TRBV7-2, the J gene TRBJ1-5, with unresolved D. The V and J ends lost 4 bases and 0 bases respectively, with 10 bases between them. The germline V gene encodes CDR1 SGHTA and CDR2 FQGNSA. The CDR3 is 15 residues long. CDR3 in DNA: TGTGCCAGCAGCTCCCAAACAGATAGCAATCAGCCCCAGCATTTT. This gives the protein CASSSQTDSNQPQHF.

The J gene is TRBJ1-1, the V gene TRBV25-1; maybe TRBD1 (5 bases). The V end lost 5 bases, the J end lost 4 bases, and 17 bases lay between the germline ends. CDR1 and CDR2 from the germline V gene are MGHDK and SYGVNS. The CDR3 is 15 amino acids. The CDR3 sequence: CASSMALGESTEAFF. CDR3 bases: TGTGCCAGCAGTATGGCCTTAGGGGAGAGCACTGAAGCTTTCTTT.

The CDR3 is CASSYGTSYEQYF. As DNA, the CDR3 is TGTGCCAGCAGTTACGGGACTAGCTACGAGCAGTACTTC. The chain couples TRBV6-2 or TRBV6-3 to TRBJ2-7; 8 nucleotides align to TRBD2. V was pared by 2 bases and J by 3 bases, with 0 bases of the junction left unmatched. Germline V gene sequence: CDR1 MNHEY, CDR2 SVGEGT. This CDR3 region has 13 residues.

CDR3 residues: CSVRTSGYEQYF. The CDR3 DNA sequence: TGCAGCGTTAGGACTAGCGGCTACGAGCAGTACTTC. This chain connects TRBV29-1 to TRBJ2-7, with 10 bases matching TRBD2. The junction had 1 base not matched to a gene; V was cut back by 5 bases and J by 3 bases. The CDR3 extends over 12 amino acids. CDR1 and CDR2 from the germline V gene are SQVTM and ANQGSEA.

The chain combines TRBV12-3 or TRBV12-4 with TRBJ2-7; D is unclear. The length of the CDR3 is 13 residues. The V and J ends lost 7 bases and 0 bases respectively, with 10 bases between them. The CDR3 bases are TGTGCCAGCACTATTGGGAACTCCTACGAGCAGTACTTC. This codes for CASTIGNSYEQYF.

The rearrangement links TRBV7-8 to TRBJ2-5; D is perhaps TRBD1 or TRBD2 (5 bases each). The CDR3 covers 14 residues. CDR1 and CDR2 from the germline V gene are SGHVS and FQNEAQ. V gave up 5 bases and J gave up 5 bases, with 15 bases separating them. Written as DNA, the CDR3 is TGTGCCAGCAGCGGGACGCAGGCTGAGGAGACCCAGTACTTC. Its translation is CASSGTQAEETQYF.

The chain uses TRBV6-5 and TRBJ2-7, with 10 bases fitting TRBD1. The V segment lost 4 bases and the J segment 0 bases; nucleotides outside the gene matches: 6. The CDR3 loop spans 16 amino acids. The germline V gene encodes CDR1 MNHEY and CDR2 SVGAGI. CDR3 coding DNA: TGTGCCAGCAGTTCCAAGACAGGGGGCTACTCCTACGAGCAGTACTTC. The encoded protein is CASSSKTGGYSYEQYF.

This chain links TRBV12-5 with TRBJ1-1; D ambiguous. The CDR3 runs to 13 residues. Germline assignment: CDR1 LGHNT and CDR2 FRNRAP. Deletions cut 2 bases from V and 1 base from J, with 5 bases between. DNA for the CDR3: TGTGCTAGTGGTTTGTCGCAGAACACTGAAGCTTTCTTT. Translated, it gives CASGLSQNTEAFF.

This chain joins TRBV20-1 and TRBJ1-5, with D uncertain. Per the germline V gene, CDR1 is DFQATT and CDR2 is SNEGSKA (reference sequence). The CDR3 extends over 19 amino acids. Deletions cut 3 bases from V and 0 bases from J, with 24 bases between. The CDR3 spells CSASILYAGEGYSNQPQHF. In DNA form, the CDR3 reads TGCAGTGCTAGTATTTTGTATGCAGGAGAGGGATATAGCAATCAGCCCCAGCATTTT.